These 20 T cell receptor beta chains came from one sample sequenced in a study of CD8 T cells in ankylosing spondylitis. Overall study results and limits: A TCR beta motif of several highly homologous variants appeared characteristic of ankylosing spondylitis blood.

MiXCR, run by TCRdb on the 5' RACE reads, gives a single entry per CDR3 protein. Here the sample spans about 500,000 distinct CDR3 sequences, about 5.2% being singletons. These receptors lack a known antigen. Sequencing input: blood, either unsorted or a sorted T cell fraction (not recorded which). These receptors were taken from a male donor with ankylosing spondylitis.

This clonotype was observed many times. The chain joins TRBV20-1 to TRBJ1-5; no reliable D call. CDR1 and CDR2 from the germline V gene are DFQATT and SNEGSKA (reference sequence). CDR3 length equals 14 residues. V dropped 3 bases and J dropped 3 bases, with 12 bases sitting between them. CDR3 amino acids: CSARDRRNNQPQHF. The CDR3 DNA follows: TGCAGTGCTAGGGATAGACGGAACAATCAGCCCCAGCATTTT.

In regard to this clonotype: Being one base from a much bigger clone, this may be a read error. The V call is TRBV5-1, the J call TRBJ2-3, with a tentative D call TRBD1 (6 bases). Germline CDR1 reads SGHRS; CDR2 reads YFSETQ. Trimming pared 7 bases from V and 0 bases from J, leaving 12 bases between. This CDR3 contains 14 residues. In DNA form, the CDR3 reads TGCGCCAGCCGTTTCGGACAGAGCACAGATACGCAGTATTTT. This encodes CASRFGQSTDTQYF. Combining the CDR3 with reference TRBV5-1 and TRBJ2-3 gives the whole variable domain KAGVTQTPRYLIKTRGQQVTLSCSPISGHRSVSWYQQTPGQGLQFLFEYFSETQRNKGNFPGRFSGRQFSNSRSEMNVSTLELGDSALYLCASRFGQSTDTQYFGPGTRLTVL.

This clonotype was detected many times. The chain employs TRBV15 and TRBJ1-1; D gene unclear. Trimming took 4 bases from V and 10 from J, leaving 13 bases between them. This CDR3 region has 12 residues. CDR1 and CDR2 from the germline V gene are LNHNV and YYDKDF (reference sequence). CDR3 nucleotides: TGTGCCACCAGCAACGGTCAGTACGGAGCTTTCTTT. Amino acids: CATSNGQYGAFF.

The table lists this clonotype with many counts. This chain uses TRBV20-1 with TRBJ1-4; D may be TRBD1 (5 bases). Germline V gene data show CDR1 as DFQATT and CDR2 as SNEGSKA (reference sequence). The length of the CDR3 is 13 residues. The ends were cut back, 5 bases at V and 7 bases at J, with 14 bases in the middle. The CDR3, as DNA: TGCAGTGCTCTGATGCAGGGTGGTGAAAAACTGTTTTTT. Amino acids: CSALMQGGEKLFF.

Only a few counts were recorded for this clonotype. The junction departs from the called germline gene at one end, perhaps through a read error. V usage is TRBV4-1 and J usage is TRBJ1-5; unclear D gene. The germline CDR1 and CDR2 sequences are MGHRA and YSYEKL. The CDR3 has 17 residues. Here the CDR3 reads CASSQRTGVGADHPQHF. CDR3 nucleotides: TGCGCCAGCAGCCAACGAACTGGGGTGGGAGCGGATCACCCCCAGCATTTT.

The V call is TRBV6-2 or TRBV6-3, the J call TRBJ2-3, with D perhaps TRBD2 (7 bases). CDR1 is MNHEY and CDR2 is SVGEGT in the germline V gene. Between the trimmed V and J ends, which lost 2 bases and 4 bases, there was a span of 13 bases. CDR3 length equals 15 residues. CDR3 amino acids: CASSYGGGGSDTQYF. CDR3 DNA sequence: TGTGCCAGCAGTTACGGGGGCGGGGGATCAGATACGCAGTATTTT.

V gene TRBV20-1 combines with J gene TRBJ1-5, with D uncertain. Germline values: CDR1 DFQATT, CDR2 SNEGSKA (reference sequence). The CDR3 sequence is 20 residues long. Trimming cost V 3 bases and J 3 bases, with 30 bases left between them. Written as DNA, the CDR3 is TGCAGTGCTAGTCCAACTGGGCAGGCCGTGGTCTGGGTTGACAATCAGCCCCAGCATTTT. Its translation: CSASPTGQAVVWVDNQPQHF.

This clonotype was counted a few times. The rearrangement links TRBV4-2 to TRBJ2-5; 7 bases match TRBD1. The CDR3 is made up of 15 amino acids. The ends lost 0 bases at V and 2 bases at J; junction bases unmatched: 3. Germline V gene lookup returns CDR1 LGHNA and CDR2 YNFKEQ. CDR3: CASSQELDRQETQYF. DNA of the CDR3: TGTGCCAGCAGCCAAGAGCTGGACAGGCAAGAGACCCAGTACTTC.

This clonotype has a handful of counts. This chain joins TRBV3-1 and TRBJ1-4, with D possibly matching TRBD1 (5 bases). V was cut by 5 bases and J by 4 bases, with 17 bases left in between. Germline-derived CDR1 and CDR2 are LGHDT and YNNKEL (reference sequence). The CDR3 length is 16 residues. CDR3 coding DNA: TGTGCCAGCAGCGTATCCGGGACCGATATTAATGAAAAACTGTTTTTT. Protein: CASSVSGTDINEKLFF.

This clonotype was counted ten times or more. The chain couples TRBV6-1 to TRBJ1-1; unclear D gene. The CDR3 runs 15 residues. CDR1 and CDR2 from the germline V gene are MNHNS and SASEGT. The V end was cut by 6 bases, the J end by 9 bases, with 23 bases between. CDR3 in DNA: TGTGCCAGCAGCTTCGTCTCAATATTCGGGCCCCAAGCTTTCTTT. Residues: CASSFVSIFGPQAFF.

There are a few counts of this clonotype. CDR3 DNA: TGTGCCAGCAGCTTAGTGGGAAATACGCAGTATTTT. Protein sequence: CASSLVGNTQYF. The chain has TRBV7-6 and TRBJ2-3; D remains ambiguous. Between the trimmed V and J ends, which lost 1 base and 7 bases, there was a span of 6 bases. CDR3 length: 12 amino acids. The germline CDR1 and CDR2 sequences are SGHVS and FNYEAQ.

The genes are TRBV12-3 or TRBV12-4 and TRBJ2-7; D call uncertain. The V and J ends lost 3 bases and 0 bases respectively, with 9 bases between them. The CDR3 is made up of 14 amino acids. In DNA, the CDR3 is TGTGCCAGCAGTTTCCAAGCGAACTCCTACGAGCAGTACTTC. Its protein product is CASSFQANSYEQYF.

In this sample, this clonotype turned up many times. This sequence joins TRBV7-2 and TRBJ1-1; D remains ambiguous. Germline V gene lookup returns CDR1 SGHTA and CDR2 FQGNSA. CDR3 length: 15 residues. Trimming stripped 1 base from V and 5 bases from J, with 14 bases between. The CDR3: CASSLVVGSGTEAFF. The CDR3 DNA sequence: TGTGCCAGCAGCTTAGTCGTGGGTTCGGGAACTGAAGCTTTCTTT.

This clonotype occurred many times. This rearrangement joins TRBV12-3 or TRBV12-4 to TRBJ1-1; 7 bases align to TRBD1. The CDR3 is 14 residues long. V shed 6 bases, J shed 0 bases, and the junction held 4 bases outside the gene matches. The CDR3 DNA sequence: TGTGCCAGCAGGGGACAGTTCATGAACACTGAAGCTTTCTTT. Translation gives CASRGQFMNTEAFF.

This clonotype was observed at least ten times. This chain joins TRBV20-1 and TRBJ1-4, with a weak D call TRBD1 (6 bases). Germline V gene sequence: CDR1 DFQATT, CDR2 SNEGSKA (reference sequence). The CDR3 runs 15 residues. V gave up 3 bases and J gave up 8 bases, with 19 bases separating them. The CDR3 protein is CSASQRWGAWEKLFF. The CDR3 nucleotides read TGCAGTGCTAGCCAAAGATGGGGGGCTTGGGAAAAACTGTTTTTT.

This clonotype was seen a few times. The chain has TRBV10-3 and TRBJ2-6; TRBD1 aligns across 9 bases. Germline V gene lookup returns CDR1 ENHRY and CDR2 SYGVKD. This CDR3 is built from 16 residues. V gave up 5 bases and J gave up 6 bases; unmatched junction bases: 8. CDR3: CAISPYRGREANVLTF. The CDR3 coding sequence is TGTGCCATCAGTCCCTACAGGGGGCGCGAGGCCAACGTCCTGACTTTC.

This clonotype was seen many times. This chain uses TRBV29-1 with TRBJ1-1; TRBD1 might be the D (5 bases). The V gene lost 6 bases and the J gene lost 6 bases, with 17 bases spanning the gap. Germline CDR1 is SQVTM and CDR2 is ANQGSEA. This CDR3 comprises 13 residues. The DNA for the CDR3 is TGCAGCGTCCGGGGACTGCTATTGGCTGAAGCTTTCTTT. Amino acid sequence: CSVRGLLLAEAFF.

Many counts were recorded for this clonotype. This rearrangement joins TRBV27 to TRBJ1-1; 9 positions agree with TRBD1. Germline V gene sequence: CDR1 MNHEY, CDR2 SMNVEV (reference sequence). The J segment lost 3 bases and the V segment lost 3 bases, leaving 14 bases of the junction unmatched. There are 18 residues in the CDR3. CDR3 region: CASSFPFQPGQGYTEAFF. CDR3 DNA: TGTGCCAGCAGTTTCCCTTTCCAACCGGGACAGGGATACACTGAAGCTTTCTTT.

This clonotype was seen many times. The CDR3 sequence: CASSPRGAEQFF. CDR3 DNA: TGTGCCAGCTCACCTCGGGGGGCTGAGCAGTTCTTC. The gene calls are TRBV18 and TRBJ2-1; weak D call: TRBD2 (7 bases). This CDR3 has 12 amino acids. V lost 3 bases and J 9 bases, leaving 9 bases between the germline ends. In germline, CDR1 is KGHSH, CDR2 LQKENI.

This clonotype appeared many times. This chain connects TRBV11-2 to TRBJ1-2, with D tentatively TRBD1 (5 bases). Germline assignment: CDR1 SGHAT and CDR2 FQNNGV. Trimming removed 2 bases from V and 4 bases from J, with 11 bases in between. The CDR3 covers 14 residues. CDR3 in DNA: TGTGCCAGCAGCTTATGGACAAGACCCTATGGCTACACCTTC. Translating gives CASSLWTRPYGYTF.